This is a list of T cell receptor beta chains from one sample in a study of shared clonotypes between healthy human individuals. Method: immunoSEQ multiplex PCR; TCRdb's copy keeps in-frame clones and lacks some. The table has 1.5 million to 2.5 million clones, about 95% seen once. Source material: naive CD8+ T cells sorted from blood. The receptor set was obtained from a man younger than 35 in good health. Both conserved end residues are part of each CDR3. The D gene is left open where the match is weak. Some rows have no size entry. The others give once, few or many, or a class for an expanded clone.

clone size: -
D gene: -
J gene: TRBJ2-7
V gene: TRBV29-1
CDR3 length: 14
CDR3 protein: CSVIDPTPSYEQYF
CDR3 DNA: TGCAGCGTTATAGACCCCACCCCCTCCTACGAGCAGTACTTC

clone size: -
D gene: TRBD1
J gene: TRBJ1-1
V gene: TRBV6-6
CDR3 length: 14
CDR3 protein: CASSFQGGDPEAFF
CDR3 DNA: TGTGCCAGCAGTTTTCAGGGGGGGGATCCTGAAGCTTTCTTT

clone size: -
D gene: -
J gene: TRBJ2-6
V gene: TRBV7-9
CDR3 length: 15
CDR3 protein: CATVLAGSGANVLTF
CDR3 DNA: TGTGCCACCGTCCTCGCGGGCTCTGGGGCCAACGTCCTGACTTTC

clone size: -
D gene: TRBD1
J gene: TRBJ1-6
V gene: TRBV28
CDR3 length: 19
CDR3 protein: CASSLSRSAEGTANSPLHF
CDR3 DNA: TGTGCCAGCAGTTTATCCCGGAGTGCCGAGGGGACAGCGAATTCACCCCTCCACTTT

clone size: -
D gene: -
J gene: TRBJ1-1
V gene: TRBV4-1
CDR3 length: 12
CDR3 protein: CASSYSNTEAFF
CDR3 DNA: TGCGCCAGCAGCTATTCAAACACTGAAGCTTTCTTT

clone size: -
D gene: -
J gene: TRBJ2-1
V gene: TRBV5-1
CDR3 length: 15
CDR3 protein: CASSLWGKEVNEQFF
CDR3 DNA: TGCGCCAGCAGCCTCTGGGGGAAAGAGGTCAATGAGCAGTTCTTC

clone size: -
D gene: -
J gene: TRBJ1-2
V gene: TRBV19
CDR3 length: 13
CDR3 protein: CASSTSGNYGYTF
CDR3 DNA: TGTGCCAGTAGTACCTCAGGCAACTATGGCTACACCTTC

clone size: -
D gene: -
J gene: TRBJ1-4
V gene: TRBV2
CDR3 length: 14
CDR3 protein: CASSEEGLNEKLFF
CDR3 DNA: TGTGCCAGCAGTGAGGAGGGACTGAATGAAAAACTGTTTTTT

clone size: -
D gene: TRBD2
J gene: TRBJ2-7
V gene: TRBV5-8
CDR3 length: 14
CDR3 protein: CASTLAYRGDEQYF
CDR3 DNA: TGTGCCAGCACCTTAGCTTATCGGGGGGACGAGCAGTACTTC

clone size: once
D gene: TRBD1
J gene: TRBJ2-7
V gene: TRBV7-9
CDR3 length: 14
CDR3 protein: CASRFGQGSYEQYF
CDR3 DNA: TGTGCCAGCAGGTTTGGACAGGGGTCCTACGAGCAGTACTTC

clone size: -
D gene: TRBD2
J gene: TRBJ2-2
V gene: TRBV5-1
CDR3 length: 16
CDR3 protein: CASNREAYQNTGELFF
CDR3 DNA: TGCGCCAGCAACCGGGAGGCTTATCAAAACACCGGGGAGCTGTTTTTT

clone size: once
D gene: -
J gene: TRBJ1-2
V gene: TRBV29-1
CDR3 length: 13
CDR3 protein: CSVEVLGINGYTF
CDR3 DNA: TGCAGCGTTGAAGTGTTGGGGATCAATGGCTACACCTTC

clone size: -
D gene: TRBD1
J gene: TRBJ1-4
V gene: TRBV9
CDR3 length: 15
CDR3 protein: CASSVGQGVSEKLFF
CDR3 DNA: TGTGCCAGCAGCGTCGGACAGGGTGTGAGTGAAAAACTGTTTTTT

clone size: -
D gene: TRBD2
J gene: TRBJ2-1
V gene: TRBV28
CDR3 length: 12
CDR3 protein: CASSTSDDEQFF
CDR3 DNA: TGTGCCAGCAGTACTAGCGACGATGAGCAGTTCTTC

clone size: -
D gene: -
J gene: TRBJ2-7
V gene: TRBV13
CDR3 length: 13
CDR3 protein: CASSLWGIYEQYF
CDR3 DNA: TGTGCCAGCAGCTTATGGGGGATATACGAGCAGTACTTC

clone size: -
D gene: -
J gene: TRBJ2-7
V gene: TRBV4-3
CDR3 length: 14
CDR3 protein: CASSQVTGTYEQYF
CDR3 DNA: TGCGCCAGCAGCCAAGTAACGGGAACCTACGAGCAGTACTTC

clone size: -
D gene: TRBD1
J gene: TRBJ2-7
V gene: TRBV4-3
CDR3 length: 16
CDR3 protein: CASSQDLGTASYEQYF
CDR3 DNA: TGCGCCAGCAGCCAAGATCTCGGGACAGCCTCCTACGAGCAGTACTTC

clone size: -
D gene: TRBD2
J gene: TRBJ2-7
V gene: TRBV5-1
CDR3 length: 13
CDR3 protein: CASSYGRPYEQYF
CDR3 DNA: TGCGCCAGCAGCTACGGGAGGCCCTACGAGCAGTACTTC

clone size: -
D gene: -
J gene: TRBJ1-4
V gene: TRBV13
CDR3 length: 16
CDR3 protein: CASSLGLSPSNEKLFF
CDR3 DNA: TGTGCCAGCAGCCTTGGGCTGAGCCCGAGTAATGAAAAACTGTTTTTT

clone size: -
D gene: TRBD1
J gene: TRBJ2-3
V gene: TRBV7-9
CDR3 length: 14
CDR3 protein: CASSSGTVTDTQYF
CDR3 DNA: TGTGCCAGCAGTTCCGGGACAGTCACAGATACGCAGTATTTT

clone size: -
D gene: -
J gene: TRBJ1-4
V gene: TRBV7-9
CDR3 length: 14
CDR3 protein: CASSLEGLGEKLFF
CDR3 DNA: TGTGCCAGCAGCTTAGAAGGTCTTGGGGAAAAACTGTTTTTT

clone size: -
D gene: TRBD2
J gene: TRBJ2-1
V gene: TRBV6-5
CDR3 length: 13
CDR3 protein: CGEDHHGGNEQFF
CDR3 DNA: TGTGGCGAGGACCACCACGGGGGGAATGAGCAGTTCTTC

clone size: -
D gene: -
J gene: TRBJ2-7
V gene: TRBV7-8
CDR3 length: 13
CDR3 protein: CATRAGDAYEQYF
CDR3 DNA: TGTGCCACCAGGGCAGGCGATGCCTACGAGCAGTACTTC

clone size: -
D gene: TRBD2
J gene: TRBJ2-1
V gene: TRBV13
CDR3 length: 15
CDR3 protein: CASSPRGAGGHEQFF
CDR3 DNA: TGTGCCAGCAGCCCCCGCGGAGCGGGAGGTCATGAGCAGTTCTTC

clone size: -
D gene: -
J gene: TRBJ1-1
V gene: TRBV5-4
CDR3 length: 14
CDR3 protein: CASSLAGGITEAFF
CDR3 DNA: TGTGCCAGCAGCTTGGCCGGGGGAATCACTGAAGCTTTCTTT

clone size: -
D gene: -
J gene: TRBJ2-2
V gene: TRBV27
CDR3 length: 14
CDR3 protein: CASGLRENTGELFF
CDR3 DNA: TGTGCCAGCGGGCTCAGGGAGAACACCGGGGAGCTGTTTTTT

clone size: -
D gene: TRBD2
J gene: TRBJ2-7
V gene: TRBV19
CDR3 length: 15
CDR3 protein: CASSILGLGVSEQYF
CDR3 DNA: TGTGCCAGTAGTATCTTGGGACTAGGGGTATCCGAGCAGTACTTC

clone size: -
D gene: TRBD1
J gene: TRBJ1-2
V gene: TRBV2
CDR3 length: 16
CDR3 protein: CASIPGQGPTSYGYTF
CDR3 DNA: TGTGCCAGCATACCGGGACAGGGGCCGACCTCCTATGGCTACACCTTC

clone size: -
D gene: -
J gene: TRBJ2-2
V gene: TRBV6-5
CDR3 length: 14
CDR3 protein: CASSPVGGTGELFF
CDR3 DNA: TGTGCCAGCAGCCCCGTAGGCGGCACCGGGGAGCTGTTTTTT

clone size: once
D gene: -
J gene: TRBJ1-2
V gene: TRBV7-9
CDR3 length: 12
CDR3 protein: CELWGEDYGYTF
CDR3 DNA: TGTGAGCTTTGGGGAGAGGACTATGGCTACACCTTC

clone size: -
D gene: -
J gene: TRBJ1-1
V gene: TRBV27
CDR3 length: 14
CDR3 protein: CASSLLQGDTEAFF
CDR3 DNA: TGTGCCAGCAGTTTACTACAGGGAGACACTGAAGCTTTCTTT

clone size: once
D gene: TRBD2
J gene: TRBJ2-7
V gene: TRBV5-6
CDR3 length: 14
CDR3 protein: CASSTGLAQYEQYF
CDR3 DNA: TGTGCCAGCAGCACCGGACTAGCGCAATACGAGCAGTACTTC

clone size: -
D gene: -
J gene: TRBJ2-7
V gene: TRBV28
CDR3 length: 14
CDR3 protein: CASSLWSGTYEQYF
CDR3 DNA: TGTGCCAGCAGTTTATGGTCAGGGACCTACGAGCAGTACTTC

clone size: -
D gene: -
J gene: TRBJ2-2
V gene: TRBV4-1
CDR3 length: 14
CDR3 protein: CASSQDPSTGELFF
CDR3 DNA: TGCGCCAGCAGCCAAGATCCTAGCACCGGGGAGCTGTTTTTT

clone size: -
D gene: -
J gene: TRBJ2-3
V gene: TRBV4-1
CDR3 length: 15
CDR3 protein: CASSLGHPSTDTQYF
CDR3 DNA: TGCGCCAGCAGCCTGGGTCACCCTAGCACAGATACGCAGTATTTT

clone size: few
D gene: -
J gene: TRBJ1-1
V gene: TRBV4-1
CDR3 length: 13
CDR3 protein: CASSQGPGTEAFF
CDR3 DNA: TGCGCCAGCAGCCAAGGGCCGGGCACTGAAGCTTTCTTT

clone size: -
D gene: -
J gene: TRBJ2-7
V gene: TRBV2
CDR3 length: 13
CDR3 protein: CASSEYSPYEQYF
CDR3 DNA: TGTGCCAGCAGTGAATACAGCCCCTACGAGCAGTACTTC

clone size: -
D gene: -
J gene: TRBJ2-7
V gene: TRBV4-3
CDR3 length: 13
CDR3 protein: CASSQGIWYEQYF
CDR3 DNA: TGCGCCAGCAGCCAAGGGATCTGGTACGAGCAGTACTTC

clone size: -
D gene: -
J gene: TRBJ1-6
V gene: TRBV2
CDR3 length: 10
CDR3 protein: CASSDAALHF
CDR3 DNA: TGTGCCAGCAGTGACGCAGCCCTCCACTTT

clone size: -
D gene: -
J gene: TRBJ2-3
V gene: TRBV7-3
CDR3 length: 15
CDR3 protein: CASSLSAGAADTQYF
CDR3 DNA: TGTGCCAGCAGCTTAAGTGCAGGTGCAGCAGATACGCAGTATTTT